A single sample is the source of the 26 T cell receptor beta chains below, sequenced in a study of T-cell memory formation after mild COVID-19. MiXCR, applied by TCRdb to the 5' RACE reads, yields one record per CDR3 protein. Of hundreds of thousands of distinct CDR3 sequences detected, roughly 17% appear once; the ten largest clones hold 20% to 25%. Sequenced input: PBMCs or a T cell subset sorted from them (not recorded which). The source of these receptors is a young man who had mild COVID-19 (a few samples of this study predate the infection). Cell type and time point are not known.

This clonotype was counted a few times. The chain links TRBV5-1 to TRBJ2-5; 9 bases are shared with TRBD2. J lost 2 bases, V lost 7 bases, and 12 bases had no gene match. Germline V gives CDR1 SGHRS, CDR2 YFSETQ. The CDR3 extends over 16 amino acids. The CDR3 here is CASAPSGAALQETQYF. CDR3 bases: TGCGCCAGCGCCCCTAGCGGGGCTGCCCTTCAAGAGACCCAGTACTTC.

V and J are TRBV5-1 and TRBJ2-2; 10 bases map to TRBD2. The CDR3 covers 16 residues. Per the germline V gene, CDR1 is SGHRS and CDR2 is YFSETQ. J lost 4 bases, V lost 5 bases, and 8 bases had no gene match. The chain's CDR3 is CASRASGGPSTGELFF. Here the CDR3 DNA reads TGCGCCAGCAGGGCTAGCGGGGGACCTTCCACCGGGGAGCTGTTTTTT.

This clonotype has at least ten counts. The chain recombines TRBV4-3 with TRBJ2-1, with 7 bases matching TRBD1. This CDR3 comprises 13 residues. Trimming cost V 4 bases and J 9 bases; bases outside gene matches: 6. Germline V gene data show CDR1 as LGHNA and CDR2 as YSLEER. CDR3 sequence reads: CASSLDRAAEQFF. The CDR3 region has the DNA TGCGCCAGCAGCCTTGACAGGGCTGCTGAGCAGTTCTTC.

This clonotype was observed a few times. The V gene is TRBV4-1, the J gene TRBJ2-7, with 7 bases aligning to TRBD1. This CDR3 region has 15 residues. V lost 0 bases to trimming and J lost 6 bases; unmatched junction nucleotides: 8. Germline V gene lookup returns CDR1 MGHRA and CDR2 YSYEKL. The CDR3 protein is CASSQDEDRASEQYF. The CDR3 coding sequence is TGCGCCAGCAGCCAAGATGAAGACAGGGCGAGCGAGCAGTACTTC.

This CDR3 is CASSSQGYNSPLHF. CDR3 sequence (DNA): TGTGCCAGCAGCTCTCAGGGATATAATTCACCCCTCCACTTT. The chain uses TRBV28 and TRBJ1-6, with D possibly matching TRBD1 (5 bases). CDR1 is MDHEN and CDR2 is SYDVKM in the germline V gene. The germline V and J ends were trimmed by 6 bases and 4 bases, with 10 bases remaining between them. The CDR3 contains 14 residues.

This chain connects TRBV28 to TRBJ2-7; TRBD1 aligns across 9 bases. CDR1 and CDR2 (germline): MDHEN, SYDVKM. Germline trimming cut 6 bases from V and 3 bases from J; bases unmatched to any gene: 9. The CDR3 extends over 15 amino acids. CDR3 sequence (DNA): TGTGCCAGCAGCCTAGTTCGGACAGGGGACTACGAGCAGTACGTC. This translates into CASSLVRTGDYEQYV.

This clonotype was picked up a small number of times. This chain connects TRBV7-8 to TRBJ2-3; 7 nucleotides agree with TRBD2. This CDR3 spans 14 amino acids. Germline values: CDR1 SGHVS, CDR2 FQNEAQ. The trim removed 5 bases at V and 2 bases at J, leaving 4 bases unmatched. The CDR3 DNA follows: TGTGCCAGCAGCCGCGGGGGAATCACAGATACGCAGTATTTT. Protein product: CASSRGGITDTQYF.

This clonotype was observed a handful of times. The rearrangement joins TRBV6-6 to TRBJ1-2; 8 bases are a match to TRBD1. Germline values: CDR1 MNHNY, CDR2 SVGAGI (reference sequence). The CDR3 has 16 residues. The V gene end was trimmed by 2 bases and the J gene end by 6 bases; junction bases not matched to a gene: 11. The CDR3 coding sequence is TGTGCCAGCAGTTACCACTCGCCAGGGGGCGTTGATGGCTACACCTTC. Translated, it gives CASSYHSPGGVDGYTF.

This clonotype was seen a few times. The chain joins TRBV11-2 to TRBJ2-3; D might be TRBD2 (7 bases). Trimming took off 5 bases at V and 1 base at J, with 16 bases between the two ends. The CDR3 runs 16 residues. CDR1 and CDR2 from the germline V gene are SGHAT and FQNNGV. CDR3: CASSGIGGAGTDTQYF. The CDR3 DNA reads TGTGCCAGCAGCGGTATAGGGGGGGCCGGCACAGATACGCAGTATTTT.

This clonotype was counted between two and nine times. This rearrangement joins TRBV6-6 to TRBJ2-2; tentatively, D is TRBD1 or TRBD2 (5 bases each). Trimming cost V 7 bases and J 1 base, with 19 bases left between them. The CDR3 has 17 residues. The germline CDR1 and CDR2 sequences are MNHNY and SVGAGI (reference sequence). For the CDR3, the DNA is TGTGCCAGCACTCTACCGAGGGGAGAGGGGAACACCGGGGAGCTGTTTTTT. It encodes CASTLPRGEGNTGELFF.

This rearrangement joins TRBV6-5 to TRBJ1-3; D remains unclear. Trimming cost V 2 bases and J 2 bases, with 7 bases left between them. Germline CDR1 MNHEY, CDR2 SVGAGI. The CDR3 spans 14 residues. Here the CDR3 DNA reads TGTGCCAGCAGTTACGACACCGCTGGAAACACCATATATTTT. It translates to CASSYDTAGNTIYF.

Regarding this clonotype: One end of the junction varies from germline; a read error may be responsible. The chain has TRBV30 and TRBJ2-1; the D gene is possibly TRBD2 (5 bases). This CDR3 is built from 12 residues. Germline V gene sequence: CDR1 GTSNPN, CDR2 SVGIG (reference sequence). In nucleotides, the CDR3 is TGTGCCTGGAGTGTACCAGCGGATGAGAAGTTCTTC. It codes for CAWSVPADEKFF.

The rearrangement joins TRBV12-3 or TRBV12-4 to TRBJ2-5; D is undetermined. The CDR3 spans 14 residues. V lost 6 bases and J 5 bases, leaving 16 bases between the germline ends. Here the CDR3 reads CASSPDIRRETQYF. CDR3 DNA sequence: TGTGCCAGCAGCCCCGACATAAGAAGGGAGACCCAGTACTTC.

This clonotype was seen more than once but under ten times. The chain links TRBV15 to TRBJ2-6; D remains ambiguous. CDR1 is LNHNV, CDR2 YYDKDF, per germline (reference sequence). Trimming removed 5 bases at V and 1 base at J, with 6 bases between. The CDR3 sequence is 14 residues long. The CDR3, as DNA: TGTGCCACCAGCGGCCGGTCTGGGGCCAACGTCCTGACTTTC. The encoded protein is CATSGRSGANVLTF.

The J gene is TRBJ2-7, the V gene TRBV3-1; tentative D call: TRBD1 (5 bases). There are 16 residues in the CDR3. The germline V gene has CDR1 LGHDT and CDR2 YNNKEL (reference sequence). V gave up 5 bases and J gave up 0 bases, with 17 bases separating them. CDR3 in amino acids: CASSKRYSRVSYEQYV. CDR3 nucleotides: TGTGCCAGCAGCAAAAGGTATTCCAGGGTCTCCTACGAGCAGTACGTC.

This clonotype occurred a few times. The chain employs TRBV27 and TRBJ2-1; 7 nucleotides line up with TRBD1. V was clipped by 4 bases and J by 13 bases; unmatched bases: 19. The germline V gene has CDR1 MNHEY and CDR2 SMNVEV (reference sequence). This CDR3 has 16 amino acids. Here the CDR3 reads CASSSTDRVSKTGQFF. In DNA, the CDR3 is TGTGCCAGCAGTTCCACCGACAGGGTTTCTAAAACGGGACAGTTCTTC.

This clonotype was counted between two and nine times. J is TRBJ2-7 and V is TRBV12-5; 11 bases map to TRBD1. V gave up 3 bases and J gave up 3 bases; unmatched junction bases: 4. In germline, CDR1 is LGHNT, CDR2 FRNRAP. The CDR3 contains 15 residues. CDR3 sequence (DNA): TGTGCTAGTGGTTTAGGGGACAGGGGGTTCTACGAGCAGTACTTC. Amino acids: CASGLGDRGFYEQYF.

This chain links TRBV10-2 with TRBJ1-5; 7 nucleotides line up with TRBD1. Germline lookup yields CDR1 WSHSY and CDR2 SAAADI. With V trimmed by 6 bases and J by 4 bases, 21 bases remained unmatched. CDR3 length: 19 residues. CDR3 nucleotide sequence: TGCGCCAGCAGGGAACAGGGGATCGGATTTGGCCGAAAAAATCAGCCCCAGCATTTT. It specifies CASREQGIGFGRKNQPQHF.

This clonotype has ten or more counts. The CDR3 reads CASSQEGQAGSPLHF. CDR3 DNA: TGCGCCAGCAGCCAGGAGGGACAGGCTGGTTCACCCCTCCACTTT. This chain uses TRBV4-3 with TRBJ1-6; 8 bases map to TRBD1. From germline, CDR1 is LGHNA and CDR2 YSLEER. V lost 3 bases to trimming and J lost 9 bases; unmatched junction nucleotides: 7. There are 15 residues in the CDR3.

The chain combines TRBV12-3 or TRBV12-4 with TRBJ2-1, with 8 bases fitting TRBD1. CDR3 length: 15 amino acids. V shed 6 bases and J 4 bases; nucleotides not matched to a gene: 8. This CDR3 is CASREQGDPYNEQFF. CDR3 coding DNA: TGTGCCAGCAGGGAACAGGGGGACCCTTACAATGAGCAGTTCTTC.

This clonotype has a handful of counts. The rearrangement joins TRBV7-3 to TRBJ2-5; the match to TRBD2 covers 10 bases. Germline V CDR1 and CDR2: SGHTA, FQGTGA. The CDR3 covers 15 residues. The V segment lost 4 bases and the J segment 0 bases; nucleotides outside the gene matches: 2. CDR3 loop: CASSSGLADQETQYF. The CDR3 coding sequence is TGTGCCAGCAGCTCAGGACTAGCGGACCAAGAGACCCAGTACTTC.

Here the CDR3 DNA reads TGTGCCAGCAGTCCAGGGACAGGGGTCAATCAGCCCCAGCATTTT. Translated: CASSPGTGVNQPQHF. This chain joins TRBV6-5 and TRBJ1-5; 10 bases align to TRBD1. Trimming removed 5 bases from V and 3 bases from J; junction bases left unmatched: 4. Germline CDR1 and CDR2: MNHEY and SVGAGI. The CDR3 consists of 15 residues.

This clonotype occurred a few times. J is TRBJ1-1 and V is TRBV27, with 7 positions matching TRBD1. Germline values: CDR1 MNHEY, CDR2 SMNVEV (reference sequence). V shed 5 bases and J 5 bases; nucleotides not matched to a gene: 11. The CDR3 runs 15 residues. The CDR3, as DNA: TGTGCCAGCAGTCCCCCACAGGGGCGGGGAACTGAAGCTTTCTTT. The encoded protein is CASSPPQGRGTEAFF.

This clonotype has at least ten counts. The CDR3 loop reads CASSYRGGSTDTQYF. CDR3 nucleotide sequence: TGTGCCAGCAGTTATAGAGGGGGTAGCACAGATACGCAGTATTTT. V and J are TRBV6-5 and TRBJ2-3; possible D gene TRBD1, 6 bases. The CDR3 contains 15 residues. Germline assignment: CDR1 MNHEY and CDR2 SVGAGI. The V and J ends lost 3 bases and 0 bases respectively, with 10 bases between them.

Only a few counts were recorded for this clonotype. As DNA, the CDR3 is TGCGCCAGCAGCCCGCAAGGCAGAAGGGGTGCTAGCACAGATACGCAGTATTTT. This encodes CASSPQGRRGASTDTQYF. The chain links TRBV5-1 to TRBJ2-3; perhaps TRBD1 as D (5 bases). The CDR3 covers 18 residues. Germline CDR1 SGHRS, CDR2 YFSETQ. V was clipped by 4 bases and J by 0 bases, with 21 bases between them. The full variable domain, rest sourced from reference TRBV5-1 and TRBJ2-3, is KAGVTQTPRYLIKTRGQQVTLSCSPISGHRSVSWYQQTPGQGLQFLFEYFSETQRNKGNFPGRFSGRQFSNSRSEMNVSTLELGDSALYLCASSPQGRRGASTDTQYFGPGTRLTVL.

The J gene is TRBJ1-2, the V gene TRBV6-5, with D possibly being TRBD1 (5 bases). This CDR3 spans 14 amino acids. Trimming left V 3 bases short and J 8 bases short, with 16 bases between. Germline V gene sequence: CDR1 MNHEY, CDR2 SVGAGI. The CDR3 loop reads CASSYGASGGGYTF. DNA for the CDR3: TGTGCCAGCAGTTATGGGGCGTCGGGGGGAGGCTACACCTTC.